This TCR beta chain emerged from a study of blood T cell repertoires in COVID-19 (dated by TCRdb to the early 2020s). A note on the overall study: Collaborator samples came from the United States, Italy and Spain and covered acute and convalescent phases of COVID-19. The prospective study material was composed of cDNA or gDNA derived from T cells, B-cell-depleted T cells, or PBMCs. Subjects who had been exposed to COVID-19, were actively infected with it, or had recovered from it provided the deeply sampled blood TCRbeta repertoires that made up the dataset. The repertoires were released in a freely available public database meant as a resource for research on the immune response to SARS-CoV-2. The samples were drawn from the first 160 participants of the ongoing ImmuneRACE study and from 1,200 or so subjects provided by 6 global collaborators. A de-identified subject ID, COVID-19 status, age in years and sex were almost always included in the sample metadata. Where available, HLA class I and class II types were obtained from metadata supplied by the sample provider rather than from assay-based typing.

Another Seattle source contributed samples from volunteer blood donors who had recovered from COVID-19. The collaborating institutions used their own protocols to collect whole blood in K2EDTA tubes. For TCRbeta analysis, collaborator samples were shipped as frozen whole blood, as isolated PBMCs, or as DNA extracted from either sample type. This clone has only a few counts. Its antigen target is currently unknown. Base qualities were left out, and no much larger clone turns up one base away. The immunoSEQ Assay, a bias-controlled multiplex PCR, was used to amplify TCRbeta CDR3 regions from genomic DNA. From the authors' description of their analysis: The number of nucleated cells in each sample was estimated by amplification of reference gene primers within the assay. Sequence reads were collapsed and filtered to measure the absolute abundance of every unique TCRbeta CDR3 rearrangement. For each sample, productive Simpson clonality was calculated by taking the square root of Simpson's diversity index across productive rearrangements. The immuneACCESS repertoire file appears here via TCRdb, limited to in-frame rearrangements. These files lack a portion of the clones; in checked studies, under half of the deficit traces to unresolved V genes, and the cause of the others is not known. Clone size and V and J calls were adopted from that table, with D and trimming inferred from the DNA. The sample table lists roughly 250,000 clones, about nine tenths of them with a count of one. The top ten hold around 6.9% of the sample.

The full study reports these points: The amount of clinical and demographic metadata varied by source and participant and was provided uncurated.

This clonotype was sampled from a man aged 55 to 70 who had recovered from COVID-19. Sequences were obtained from peripheral blood.

The CDR3 reads as follows: CASGGQGGSGSEQYF. The nucleotides read TGTGCCAGCGGCGGACAGGGAGGCTCCGGGAGCGAGCAGTACTTC. The chain is made from TRBV7-9 and TRBJ2-7; 8 nucleotides in the junction match TRBD1. CDR1 and CDR2 (SEHNR, FQNEAQ) derive from the germline V gene (reference sequence). At the junction V is shortened by 8 bases and J by 6 bases; bases outside the gene matches: 15. The CDR3 contains 15 residues, cysteine and phenylalanine counted. The kept DNA is CDR3 alone, 45 bases in frame from the first base.